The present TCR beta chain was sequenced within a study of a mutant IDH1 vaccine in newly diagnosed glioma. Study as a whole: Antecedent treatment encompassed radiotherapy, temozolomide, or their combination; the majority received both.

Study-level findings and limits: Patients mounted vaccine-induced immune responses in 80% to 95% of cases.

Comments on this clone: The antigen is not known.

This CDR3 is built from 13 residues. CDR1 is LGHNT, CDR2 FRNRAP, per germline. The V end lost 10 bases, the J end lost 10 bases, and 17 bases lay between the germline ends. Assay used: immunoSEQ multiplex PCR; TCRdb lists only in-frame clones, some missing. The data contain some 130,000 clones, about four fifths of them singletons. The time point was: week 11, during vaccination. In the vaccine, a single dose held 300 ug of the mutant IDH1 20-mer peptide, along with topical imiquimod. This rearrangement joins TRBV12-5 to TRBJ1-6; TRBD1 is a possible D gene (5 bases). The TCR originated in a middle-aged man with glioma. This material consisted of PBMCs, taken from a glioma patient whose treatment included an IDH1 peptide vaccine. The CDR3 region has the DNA TGTGCTACTAGGTTGGGGGGGGACTCACCCCTCCACTTT. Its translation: CATRLGGDSPLHF.